The 9 T cell receptor beta chains in this list originate from one sample, sequenced in a study of cytomegalovirus exposure and HLA in healthy donors. The PCR contained 60 Vbeta and 13 Jbeta primers. This table comes from immunoSEQ multiplex PCR, and its TCRdb copy is limited to in-frame clones, with some not included. The sample includes about 160,000 clones, roughly 77% of them seen just once. Input material: PBMCs. The source is a woman aged 18-29 years in good health and CMV-seronegative.

The chain carries TRBV19 and TRBJ2-2; 11 bases are a match to TRBD1. From germline, CDR1 is LNHDA and CDR2 SQIVND (reference sequence). This CDR3 spans 14 amino acids. J was trimmed by 4 bases and V by 5 bases; bases with no gene match: 0. The CDR3 nucleotides read TGTGCCAGTAGTGGGACAGGGGGCACCGGGGAGCTGTTTTTT. The encoded protein is CASSGTGGTGELFF.

This sequence joins TRBV5-4 and TRBJ2-1; 13 bases match TRBD2. V lost 5 bases to trimming and J lost 11 bases; unmatched junction nucleotides: 4. There are 13 residues in the CDR3. Germline CDR1 reads SGHNT; CDR2 reads YYREEE (reference sequence). The DNA of the CDR3 is TGTGCCAGCAGGTCGGGACTAGCGGGGAAGCAGTTCTTC. Its protein product is CASRSGLAGKQFF.

CDR3 region: CASSSVLATYNEQFF. DNA of the CDR3: TGTGCCAGCAGCTCCGTTCTAGCGACTTACAATGAGCAGTTCTTC. The V call is TRBV7-3, the J call TRBJ2-1; TRBD2 is a possible D gene (6 bases). Germline lookup yields CDR1 SGHTA and CDR2 FQGTGA. V gave up 4 bases and J gave up 4 bases, with 14 bases separating them. The CDR3 length is 15 residues. The full variable domain, in which reference TRBV7-3 and TRBJ2-1 provide the parts outside the CDR3, is GAGVSQTPSNKVTEKGKYVELRCDPISGHTALYWYRQSLGQGPEFLIYFQGTGAADDSGLPNDRFFAVRPEGSVSTLKIQRTERGDSAVYLCASSSVLATYNEQFFGPGTRLTVL.

This rearrangement joins TRBV29-1 to TRBJ2-7; D is unresolved. V shed 0 bases and J shed 2 bases, with 8 bases lying between them. The CDR3 totals 13 residues. Germline lookup yields CDR1 SQVTM and CDR2 ANQGSEA. The CDR3 DNA reads as TGCAGCGTTGAAGATAGAGGCACCTACGAGCAGTACTTC. Translation: CSVEDRGTYEQYF.

V and J are TRBV6-5 and TRBJ2-2; 9 bases line up with TRBD1. The CDR3 covers 14 residues. Trimming took 6 bases from V and 7 from J; bases not matched to a gene: 6. Germline CDR1 reads MNHEY; CDR2 reads SVGAGI. The CDR3 reads CASRGTGRSGELFF. The CDR3 DNA follows: TGTGCCAGCAGGGGGACAGGGCGAAGCGGGGAGCTGTTTTTT.

The rearrangement joins TRBV9 to TRBJ2-7; tentative D call: TRBD2 (6 bases). There are 14 residues in the CDR3. The ends were cut back, 0 bases at V and 6 bases at J, with 13 bases in the middle. From germline, CDR1 is SGDLS and CDR2 YYNGEE. CDR3 sequence (DNA): TGTGCCAGCAGCGTAGGGGGGGATCGGGTCGAGCAGTACTTC. Translating it yields CASSVGGDRVEQYF.

This chain joins TRBV7-9 and TRBJ2-5; TRBD1 aligns across 9 bases. The CDR3 is 18 amino acids. Germline lookup yields CDR1 SEHNR and CDR2 FQNEAQ (reference sequence). V lost 1 base and J lost 5; bases outside the gene matches: 14. The CDR3 spells CASSLGTGAMAGPETQYF. The CDR3 region has the DNA TGTGCCAGCAGCTTAGGGACAGGGGCTATGGCGGGACCCGAGACCCAGTACTTC.

The chain couples TRBV19 to TRBJ2-2; D is perhaps TRBD1 (6 bases). The CDR3 has 16 residues. Looked up from germline, CDR1 is LNHDA and CDR2 is SQIVND (reference sequence). V lost 10 bases, J lost 5 bases, and 23 bases lay in between. This CDR3 reads CATGTNPRGWTGELFF. The DNA of the CDR3 is TGTGCCACCGGGACAAACCCTAGGGGATGGACCGGGGAGCTGTTTTTT.

V is TRBV5-1 and J is TRBJ2-7, with 7 bases that match TRBD1. This CDR3 spans 12 amino acids. Germline V gene data show CDR1 as SGHRS and CDR2 as YFSETQ. Trimming took 4 bases from V and 9 from J; bases not matched to a gene: 7. Written as DNA, the CDR3 is TGCGCCAGCAGCCATGGACAGGACGGGCAGTACTTC. This translates into CASSHGQDGQYF.